This T cell receptor (beta chain) was captured in a study of cytomegalovirus exposure and HLA in healthy donors. Points from the study as a whole: Productive status was seen about 90% or about 30% of the time for most TCR beta V segments in an earlier analysis. Cytomegalovirus status was reportedly diagnosed by the classifier with high specificity and sensitivity.

This clone was observed once. Its matching antigen is unknown. PCR amplification relied on 60 Vbeta primers (plus 13 Jbeta primers). The repertoire was sequenced with immunoSEQ multiplex PCR; TCRdb's copy has only in-frame clones and lacks some. This table holds approximately 180,000 clones, 80% found once. CDR1 and CDR2 (germline): DFQATT, SNEGSKA (reference sequence). This CDR3 has 11 residues. Trimming cost V 2 bases and J 11 bases; bases outside gene matches: 3. All the people who gave samples were healthy bone marrow donors. The rearrangement uses TRBV20-1 and TRBJ2-3; 8 nucleotides agree with TRBD1. Sequencing was done on a sample of PBMCs. The sequence was collected from a young man in good health and CMV-seropositive. In DNA form, the CDR3 reads TGCAGTGCTAGATCAGGGACAGGGCAGTATTTT. It yields the protein CSARSGTGQYF.